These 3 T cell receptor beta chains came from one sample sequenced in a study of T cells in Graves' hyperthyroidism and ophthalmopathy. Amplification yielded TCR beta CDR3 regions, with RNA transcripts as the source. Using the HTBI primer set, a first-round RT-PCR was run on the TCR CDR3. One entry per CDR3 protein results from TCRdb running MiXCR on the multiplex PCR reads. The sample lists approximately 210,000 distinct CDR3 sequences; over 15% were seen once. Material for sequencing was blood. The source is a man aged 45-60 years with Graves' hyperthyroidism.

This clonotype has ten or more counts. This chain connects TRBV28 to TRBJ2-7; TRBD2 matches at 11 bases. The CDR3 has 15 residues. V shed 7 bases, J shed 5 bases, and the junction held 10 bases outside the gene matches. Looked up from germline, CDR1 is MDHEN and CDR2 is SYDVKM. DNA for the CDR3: TGTGCCAGCATTTCGTCACTAGCGGGAGTAGACGAGCAGTACTTC. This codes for CASISSLAGVDEQYF.

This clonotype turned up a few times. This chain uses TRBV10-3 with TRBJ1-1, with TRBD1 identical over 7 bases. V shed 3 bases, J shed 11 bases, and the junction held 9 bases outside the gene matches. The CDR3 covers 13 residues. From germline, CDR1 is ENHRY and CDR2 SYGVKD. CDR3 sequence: CAISETGEYSAFF. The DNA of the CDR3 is TGTGCCATCAGTGAAACAGGGGAGTATAGTGCTTTCTTT.

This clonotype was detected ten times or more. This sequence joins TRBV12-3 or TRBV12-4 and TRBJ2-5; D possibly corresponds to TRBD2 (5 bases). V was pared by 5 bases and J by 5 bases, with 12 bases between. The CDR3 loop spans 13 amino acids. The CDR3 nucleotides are TGTGCCAGCAGTCCTACTAGGCGGGAGACCCAGTACTTC. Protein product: CASSPTRRETQYF.